What follows are 30 T cell receptor beta chains derived from one specimen sequenced in a study of beta chain features in type 1 diabetes. Sequencing targeted expressed TCRB transcripts, as all isolated RNA had been reverse transcribed. The data were produced by immunoSEQ multiplex PCR, yet TCRdb's version contains in-frame clones alone and is incomplete. The sample lists some 270,000 clones; roughly 14% were seen once. The sequenced sample consisted of naive CD4+ T cells from blood. The receptor set was obtained from a woman aged 35 to 49 in good health.

The rearrangement links TRBV4-1 to TRBJ1-5; D possibly corresponds to TRBD1 (6 bases). Between the trimmed V and J ends, which lost 1 base and 1 base, there was a span of 11 bases. This CDR3 spans 16 amino acids. Germline V CDR1 and CDR2: MGHRA, YSYEKL. For the CDR3, the DNA is TGCGCCAGCAGCCAAGTTGGGGGCGGAAGCAATCAGCCCCAGCATTTT. Protein sequence: CASSQVGGGSNQPQHF.

This clone turned up a few times. This chain uses TRBV4-1 with TRBJ2-1; TRBD2 aligns across 13 bases. Germline V gene data show CDR1 as MGHRA and CDR2 as YSYEKL. The CDR3 totals 19 residues. V was pared by 7 bases and J by 6 bases, with 18 bases of the junction left unmatched. DNA of the CDR3: TGCGCCAGCACCTTCACCTGGGGCAGGGGGACTAGCGGGGTCAATGAGCAGTTCTTC. Translating gives CASTFTWGRGTSGVNEQFF.

The V call is TRBV5-1, the J call TRBJ2-2; maybe TRBD2 (6 bases). The germline V gene has CDR1 SGHRS and CDR2 YFSETQ. The CDR3 spans 15 residues. The V and J ends lost 1 base and 1 base respectively, with 8 bases between them. Here the CDR3 DNA reads TGCGCCAGCAGCTTGCGGGGGAGGAACACCGGGGAGCTGTTTTTT. Its translation: CASSLRGRNTGELFF.

V and J are TRBV2 and TRBJ2-5, with TRBD1 identical over 7 bases. Per germline, CDR1 SNHLY and CDR2 FYNNEI. Trimming removed 6 bases from V and 5 bases from J; junction bases left unmatched: 9. The CDR3 length is 14 residues. CDR3 protein: CASSDGQADETQYF. The CDR3 bases are TGTGCCAGCAGCGACGGACAGGCGGATGAGACCCAGTACTTC.

The chain links TRBV19 to TRBJ1-6; weak D call: TRBD1 (6 bases). Germline CDR1 LNHDA, CDR2 SQIVND (reference sequence). V gave up 3 bases and J gave up 7 bases, with 13 bases separating them. The CDR3 spans 15 residues. CDR3 region: CASSMSGATNSPLHF. Here the CDR3 DNA reads TGTGCCAGTAGTATGTCAGGGGCTACCAATTCACCCCTCCACTTT.

This clone was found a few times. J is TRBJ1-2 and V is TRBV5-1; a possible D gene is TRBD1 (6 bases). V was pared by 4 bases and J by 4 bases, with 8 bases between. This CDR3 is built from 12 residues. In germline, CDR1 is SGHRS, CDR2 YFSETQ. The CDR3 region is CASSEQGYGYTF. The CDR3 nucleotides read TGCGCCAGCAGCGAACAGGGCTATGGCTACACCTTC.

This clone was seen a handful of times. This same CDR3 is encoded by further DNA sequences in the sample. The CDR3 region is CASSLETGNTEAFF. The CDR3 nucleotides read TGTGCCAGCAGCTTAGAGACAGGAAACACTGAAGCTTTCTTT. The J gene is TRBJ1-1, the V gene TRBV7-9; D might be TRBD1 (6 bases). Trimming took 1 base from V and 2 from J, leaving 8 bases between them. CDR1 SEHNR and CDR2 FQNEAQ come from the germline V gene (reference sequence). This CDR3 region has 14 residues.

This clone appeared a few times. The chain uses TRBV5-4 and TRBJ2-5; 9 nucleotides line up with TRBD2. The CDR3 contains 15 residues. CDR1 and CDR2 from the germline V gene are SGHNT and YYREEE (reference sequence). After removal of 5 bases from V and 2 bases from J, the junction contained 7 bases not matched to a gene. The CDR3 nucleotides read TGTGCCAGCAGTGGCGGGGGGGCAGGGCAAGAGACCCAGTACTTC. Its protein is CASSGGGAGQETQYF.

V and J are TRBV2 and TRBJ2-1; tentatively, D is TRBD2 (5 bases). V lost 8 bases and J lost 8, with 16 bases in between. The CDR3 totals 13 residues. Germline CDR1 is SNHLY and CDR2 is FYNNEI. The chain's CDR3 is CASPPGLVDEQFF. The CDR3, as DNA: TGTGCCAGCCCTCCGGGGTTGGTCGATGAGCAGTTCTTC. The full variable domain, rest sourced from reference TRBV2 and TRBJ2-1, is EPEVTQTPSHQVTQMGQEVILRCVPISNHLYFYWYRQILGQKVEFLVSFYNNEISEKSEIFDDQFSVERPDGSNFTLKIRSTKLEDSAMYFCASPPGLVDEQFFGPGTRLTVL.

This clone occurred a few times. V usage is TRBV9 and J usage is TRBJ1-2, with TRBD1 matching over 7 bases. Germline assignment: CDR1 SGDLS and CDR2 YYNGEE. The CDR3 is made up of 15 amino acids. The ends lost 4 bases at V and 5 bases at J; junction bases unmatched: 11. CDR3 in amino acids: CASSSSPGQKYGYTF. CDR3 nucleotide sequence: TGTGCCAGCAGCAGCTCACCGGGACAGAAATATGGCTACACCTTC. The full variable domain, with the rest looked up from reference TRBV9 and TRBJ1-2, is DSGVTQTPKHLITATGQRVTLRCSPRSGDLSVYWYQQSLDQGLQFLIQYYNGEERAKGNILERFSAQQFPDLHSELNLSSLELGDSALYFCASSSSPGQKYGYTFGSGTRLTVV.

The chain is built from TRBV7-8 and TRBJ1-2; D unclear. Trimming removed 5 bases at V and 6 bases at J, with 16 bases between. The CDR3 spans 14 residues. Germline-derived CDR1 and CDR2 are SGHVS and FQNEAQ. CDR3 residues: CASSPRPNTNGYTF. CDR3 sequence (DNA): TGTGCCAGCAGCCCACGACCTAATACTAATGGCTACACCTTC.

This clone was seen only a few times. The rearrangement uses TRBV5-4 and TRBJ2-5; D might be TRBD2 (6 bases). Trimming shortened V by 4 bases and J by 2 bases, and 12 bases separated the two germline ends. This CDR3 has 14 residues. Germline V gene lookup returns CDR1 SGHNT and CDR2 YYREEE (reference sequence). This CDR3 reads CASSLGLLQETQYF. CDR3 in DNA: TGTGCCAGCAGCCTGGGACTGCTACAAGAGACCCAGTACTTC.

The rearrangement joins TRBV7-2 to TRBJ1-3; 8 nucleotides line up with TRBD1. Trimming took 0 bases from V and 2 from J; bases not matched to a gene: 3. CDR1 is SGHTA and CDR2 is FQGNSA in the germline V gene. The CDR3 length is 16 residues. The CDR3 nucleotides are TGTGCCAGCAGCTTAGCCGGACAGGGCGCTGGAAACACCATATATTTT. This translates into CASSLAGQGAGNTIYF.

V usage is TRBV7-9 and J usage is TRBJ2-5; 7 nucleotides match TRBD1. CDR1 is SEHNR and CDR2 is FQNEAQ in the germline V gene (reference sequence). J was trimmed by 1 base and V by 5 bases; bases with no gene match: 7. The CDR3 loop spans 15 amino acids. The CDR3 sequence is CASSVRDRLQETQYF. As DNA, the CDR3 is TGTGCCAGCAGCGTACGGGACAGACTCCAAGAGACCCAGTACTTC. The whole variable domain, filled in from reference TRBV7-9 and TRBJ2-5, reads DTGVSQNPRHKITKRGQNVTFRCDPISEHNRLYWYRQTLGQGPEFLTYFQNEAQLEKSRLLSDRFSAERPKGSFSTLEIQRTEQGDSAMYLCASSVRDRLQETQYFGPGTRLLVL.

CDR3 sequence (DNA): TGCGCCAGCAGCTTGCGGACAGGTCGTGAGGATACGCAGTATTTT. It is translated as CASSLRTGREDTQYF. The chain links TRBV5-1 to TRBJ2-3; TRBD1 aligns across 7 bases. The CDR3 has 15 amino acids. The V gene end was trimmed by 1 base and the J gene end by 6 bases; junction bases not matched to a gene: 8. Germline lookup yields CDR1 SGHRS and CDR2 YFSETQ.

The rearrangement joins TRBV7-9 to TRBJ1-2, with 8 bases identical to TRBD1. V dropped 3 bases and J dropped 8; count of bases not matched to a gene: 2. The CDR3 covers 12 residues. CDR1 and CDR2 (germline): SEHNR, FQNEAQ (reference sequence). CDR3 bases: TGTGCCAGCAGCTTCCCAGGGGGCGGCTACACCTTC. Protein product: CASSFPGGGYTF.

This clone has only a few counts. This chain uses TRBV6-5 with TRBJ1-5; unclear D gene. V was clipped by 5 bases and J by 4 bases, with 6 bases between them. The CDR3 contains 12 residues. Germline V CDR1 and CDR2: MNHEY, SVGAGI. Here the CDR3 DNA reads TGTGCCAGCAGTCCCCTAAATCAGCCCCAGCATTTT. Encoded protein: CASSPLNQPQHF.

This sequence joins TRBV10-2 and TRBJ1-6; TRBD1 might be the D (5 bases). V was shortened by 2 bases and J by 7 bases, with 15 bases between the two germline ends. The CDR3 totals 16 residues. CDR1 is WSHSY, CDR2 SAAADI, per germline. CDR3 in amino acids: CASSEQVAGGNSPLHF. The CDR3, as DNA: TGCGCCAGCAGTGAGCAGGTCGCGGGGGGGAATTCACCCCTCCACTTT.

This clone appeared a few times. The chain uses TRBV9 and TRBJ2-5, with 7 bases matching TRBD2. Looked up from germline, CDR1 is SGDLS and CDR2 is YYNGEE. The V and J ends lost 4 bases and 3 bases, in that order; junction bases with no gene match: 15. The CDR3 runs to 17 residues. CDR3: CASSNLPKSGLEETQYF. CDR3 coding DNA: TGTGCCAGCAGCAACCTCCCAAAATCTGGACTAGAAGAGACCCAGTACTTC.

A few counts support this clone. V gene TRBV7-9 combines with J gene TRBJ1-1; D is possibly TRBD1 (6 bases). The CDR3 sequence is 14 residues long. The V gene's germline CDR1 is SEHNR and CDR2 FQNEAQ (reference sequence). Deletions cut 2 bases from V and 5 bases from J, with 12 bases between. The CDR3 is CASSLTGGETEAFF. As DNA, the CDR3 is TGTGCCAGCAGCTTAACGGGGGGCGAAACTGAAGCTTTCTTT.

This clone was recorded a few times. The chain carries TRBV29-1 and TRBJ1-3; D may be TRBD1 (5 bases). Trimming shortened V by 7 bases and J by 2 bases, and 9 bases separated the two germline ends. CDR3 length: 12 amino acids. From germline, CDR1 is SQVTM and CDR2 ANQGSEA. CDR3 coding DNA: TGCAGCGCCCAAGGGGCTGGAAACACCATATATTTT. Its translation: CSAQGAGNTIYF. The variable domain in full, with the rest retrieved from reference TRBV29-1 and TRBJ1-3, is SAVISQKPSRDICQRGTSLTIQCQVDSQVTMMFWYRQQPGQSLTLIATANQGSEATYESGFVIDKFPISRPNLTFSTLTVSNMSPEDSSIYLCSAQGAGNTIYFGEGSWLTVV.

The CDR3 coding sequence is TGCGCCAGCAGCCAAGATGCTAGGGGACAGGGTGCGAAGTTCTTC. It specifies CASSQDARGQGAKFF. V is TRBV4-3 and J is TRBJ2-1; 9 nucleotides match TRBD1. Germline values: CDR1 LGHNA, CDR2 YSLEER. The CDR3 has 15 amino acids. Trimming took 0 bases from V and 14 from J; bases not matched to a gene: 11.

This clone came up a few times. This chain joins TRBV5-1 and TRBJ2-7, with 7 bases that match TRBD1. V was pared by 4 bases and J by 2 bases, with 9 bases of the junction left unmatched. The CDR3 covers 15 residues. From germline, CDR1 is SGHRS and CDR2 YFSETQ. CDR3 sequence (DNA): TGCGCCAGCAGCCAATGGGGGACAGTGACCTACGAGCAGTACTTC. Residues: CASSQWGTVTYEQYF.

The chain is built from TRBV7-2 and TRBJ1-1; TRBD1 aligns across 7 bases. With 3 bases clipped from V and 3 bases from J, the junction kept 4 bases outside the gene matches. The length of the CDR3 is 14 residues. Germline V gene data show CDR1 as SGHTA and CDR2 as FQGNSA. The CDR3 spells CASSFIDRDTEAFF. CDR3 nucleotide sequence: TGTGCCAGCAGCTTCATCGACAGGGACACTGAAGCTTTCTTT.

The rearrangement uses TRBV19 and TRBJ2-2; 10 bases line up with TRBD2. Germline V lookup: CDR1 LNHDA, CDR2 SQIVND (reference sequence). Trimming cost V 5 bases and J 3 bases; bases outside gene matches: 6. The CDR3 is 16 residues long. Here the CDR3 DNA reads TGTGCCAGTAGTGGGCAACTAGCGGGGTACACCGGGGAGCTGTTTTTT. Protein sequence: CASSGQLAGYTGELFF.

This clone was counted between two and nine times. One end of the junction fails to match germline, which may point to a read error. The chain carries TRBV5-6 and TRBJ2-2; 10 positions agree with TRBD2. CDR3 length equals 17 residues. CDR1 and CDR2 (germline): SGHDT, YYEEEE. CDR3 DNA: TGTGCCAGCAGCCCCAAGCCGGGACTAGCGAAAACCGGGGAGCTGTTTTTT. Its translation is CASSPKPGLAKTGELFF.

This clone was seen many times. This chain joins TRBV7-9 and TRBJ1-3; 8 bases align to TRBD1. The V segment lost 5 bases and the J segment 0 bases; nucleotides outside the gene matches: 3. Per the germline V gene, CDR1 is SEHNR and CDR2 is FQNEAQ (reference sequence). The CDR3 totals 15 residues. The CDR3 protein is CASSPGTGSGNTIYF. CDR3 nucleotide sequence: TGTGCCAGCAGCCCCGGGACAGGCTCTGGAAACACCATATATTTT.

V and J are TRBV7-2 and TRBJ2-3, with TRBD2 matching over 10 bases. This CDR3 is built from 16 residues. V dropped 6 bases and J dropped 6; count of bases not matched to a gene: 12. Germline V gives CDR1 SGHTA, CDR2 FQGNSA. The DNA for the CDR3 is TGTGCCAGCAGTGATAGGCTAGCGGGGGCCAGGGATACGCAGTATTTT. It yields the protein CASSDRLAGARDTQYF.

This clone turned up a few times. V is TRBV7-9 and J is TRBJ1-6; TRBD1 might be the D (6 bases). V gave up 5 bases and J gave up 6 bases, with 14 bases separating them. The germline V gene has CDR1 SEHNR and CDR2 FQNEAQ (reference sequence). CDR3 length equals 15 residues. As DNA, the CDR3 is TGTGCCAGCAGCAAACGGACGGACAGTAATTCACCCCTCCACTTT. Encoded protein: CASSKRTDSNSPLHF.

V is TRBV5-6 and J is TRBJ1-2, with D possibly being TRBD1 (5 bases). The V end lost 4 bases, the J end lost 3 bases, and 16 bases lay between the germline ends. The germline V gene has CDR1 SGHDT and CDR2 YYEEEE. The CDR3 is made up of 15 amino acids. The CDR3 coding sequence is TGTGCCAGCAGCCAGGCGGGACGGAGAGACTATGGCTACACCTTC. Encoded protein: CASSQAGRRDYGYTF.